This TCR beta chain was found in a study of control samples from healthy donors and cancer patients. The J segment lost 4 bases and the V segment lost 10 bases, leaving 3 bases of the junction unmatched. Germline loops: CDR1 KGHDR, CDR2 SFDVKD. The CDR3 spans 14 residues. Here immunoSEQ multiplex PCR was the method, and the copy in TCRdb shows in-frame clones only, minus some. The sample includes around 120,000 clones, 93% seen only once; the top ten take 2% to 3%. The chain couples TRBV24-1 to TRBJ2-2, with 12 bases identical to TRBD1. The specimen sequenced was blood. The sequence was obtained from a young man in good health. The DNA for the CDR3 is TGTGCCACACGGGACAGGGGGCCCACCGGGGAGCTGTTTTTT. This codes for CATRDRGPTGELFF.